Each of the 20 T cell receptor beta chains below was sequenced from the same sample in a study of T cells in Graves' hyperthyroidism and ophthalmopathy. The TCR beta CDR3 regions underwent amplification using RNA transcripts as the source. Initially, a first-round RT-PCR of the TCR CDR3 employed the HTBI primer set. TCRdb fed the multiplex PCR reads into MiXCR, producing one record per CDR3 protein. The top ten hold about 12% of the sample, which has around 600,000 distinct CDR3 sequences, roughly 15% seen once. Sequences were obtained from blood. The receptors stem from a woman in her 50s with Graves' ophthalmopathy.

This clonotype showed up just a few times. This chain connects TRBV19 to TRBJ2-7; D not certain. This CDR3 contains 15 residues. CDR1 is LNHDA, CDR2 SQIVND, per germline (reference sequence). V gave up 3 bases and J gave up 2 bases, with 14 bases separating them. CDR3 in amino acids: CASSISASGAYEQYF. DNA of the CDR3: TGTGCCAGTAGTATCTCGGCCAGTGGGGCCTACGAGCAGTACTTC.

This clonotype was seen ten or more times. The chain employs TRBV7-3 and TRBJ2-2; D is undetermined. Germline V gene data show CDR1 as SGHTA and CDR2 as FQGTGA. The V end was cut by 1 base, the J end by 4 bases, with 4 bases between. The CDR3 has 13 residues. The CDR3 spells CASSLNPTGELFF. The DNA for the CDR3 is TGTGCCAGCAGCTTAAACCCCACCGGGGAGCTGTTTTTT. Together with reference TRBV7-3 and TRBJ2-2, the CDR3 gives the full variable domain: GAGVSQTPSNKVTEKGKYVELRCDPISGHTALYWYRQSLGQGPEFLIYFQGTGAADDSGLPNDRFFAVRPEGSVSTLKIQRTERGDSAVYLCASSLNPTGELFFGEGSRLTVL.

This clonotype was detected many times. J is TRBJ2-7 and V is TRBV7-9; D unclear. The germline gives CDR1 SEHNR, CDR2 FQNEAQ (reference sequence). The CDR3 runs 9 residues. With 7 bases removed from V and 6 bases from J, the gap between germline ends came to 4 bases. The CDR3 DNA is TGTGCCAGCAACCCCGAGCAGTACTTC. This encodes CASNPEQYF.

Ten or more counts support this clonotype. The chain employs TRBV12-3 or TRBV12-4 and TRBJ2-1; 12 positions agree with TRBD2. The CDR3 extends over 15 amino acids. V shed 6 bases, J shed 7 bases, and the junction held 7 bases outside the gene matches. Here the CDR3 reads CASSRTSGKGNEQFF. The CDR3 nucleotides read TGTGCCAGCAGCCGGACTAGCGGGAAGGGTAATGAGCAGTTCTTC.

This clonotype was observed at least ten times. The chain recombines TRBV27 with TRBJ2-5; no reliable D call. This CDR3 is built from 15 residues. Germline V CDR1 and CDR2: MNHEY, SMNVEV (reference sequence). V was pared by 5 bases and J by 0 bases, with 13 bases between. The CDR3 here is CASSTRQMYQETQYF. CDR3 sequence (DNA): TGTGCCAGCAGTACCCGGCAGATGTACCAAGAGACCCAGTACTTC.

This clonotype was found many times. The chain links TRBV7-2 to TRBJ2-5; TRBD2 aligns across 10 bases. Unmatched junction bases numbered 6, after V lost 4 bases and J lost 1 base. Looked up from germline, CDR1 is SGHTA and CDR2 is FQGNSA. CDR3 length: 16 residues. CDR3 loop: CASSYVSGRTQETQYF. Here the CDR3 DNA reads TGTGCCAGCAGCTATGTTAGCGGGAGGACCCAAGAGACCCAGTACTTC.

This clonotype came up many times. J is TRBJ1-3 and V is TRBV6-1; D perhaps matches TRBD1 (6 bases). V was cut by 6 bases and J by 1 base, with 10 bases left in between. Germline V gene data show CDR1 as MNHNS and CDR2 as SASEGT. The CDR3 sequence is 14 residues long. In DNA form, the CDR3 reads TGTGCCAGCAGCCAAACAGGGTCTGGAAACACCATATATTTT. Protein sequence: CASSQTGSGNTIYF.

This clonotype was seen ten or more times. DNA for the CDR3: TGCGCCAGCAGCTTGCAGAGGGCGAACACTGAAGCTTTCTTT. It translates to CASSLQRANTEAFF. The chain uses TRBV5-1 and TRBJ1-1, with D unclear. Trimming pared 1 base from V and 1 base from J, leaving 8 bases between. CDR1 and CDR2 from the germline V gene are SGHRS and YFSETQ. The CDR3 extends over 14 amino acids. Together with reference TRBV5-1 and TRBJ1-1, the CDR3 gives the full variable domain: KAGVTQTPRYLIKTRGQQVTLSCSPISGHRSVSWYQQTPGQGLQFLFEYFSETQRNKGNFPGRFSGRQFSNSRSEMNVSTLELGDSALYLCASSLQRANTEAFFGQGTRLTVV.

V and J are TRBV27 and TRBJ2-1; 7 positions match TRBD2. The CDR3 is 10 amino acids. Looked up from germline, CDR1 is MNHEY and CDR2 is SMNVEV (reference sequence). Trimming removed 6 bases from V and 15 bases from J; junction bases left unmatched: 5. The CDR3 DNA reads TGTGCCAGCAGGAAGCGGGACTGGTTCTTC. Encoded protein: CASRKRDWFF.

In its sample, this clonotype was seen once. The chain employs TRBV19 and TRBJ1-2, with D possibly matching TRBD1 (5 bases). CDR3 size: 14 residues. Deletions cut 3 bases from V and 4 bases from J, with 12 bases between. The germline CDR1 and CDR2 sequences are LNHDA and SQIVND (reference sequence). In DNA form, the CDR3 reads TGTGCCAGTAGTATGATGGGGGACCCCTATGGCTACACCTTC. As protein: CASSMMGDPYGYTF.

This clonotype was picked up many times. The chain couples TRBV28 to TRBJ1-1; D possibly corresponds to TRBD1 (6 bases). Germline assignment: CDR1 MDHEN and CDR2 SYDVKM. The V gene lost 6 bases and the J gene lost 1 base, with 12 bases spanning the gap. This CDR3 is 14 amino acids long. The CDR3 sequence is CASRRGTANTEAFF. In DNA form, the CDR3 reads TGTGCCAGCAGGAGGGGGACCGCGAACACTGAAGCTTTCTTT.

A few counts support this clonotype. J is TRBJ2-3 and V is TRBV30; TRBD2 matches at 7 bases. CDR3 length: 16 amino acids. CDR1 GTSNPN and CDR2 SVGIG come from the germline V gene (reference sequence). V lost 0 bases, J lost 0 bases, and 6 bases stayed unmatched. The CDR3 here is CAWSVLAGASTDTQYF. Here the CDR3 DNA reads TGTGCCTGGAGTGTACTCGCGGGAGCTAGCACAGATACGCAGTATTTT.

CDR3 sequence (DNA): TGCGCCAGCAGCCCGGGAGGGGAAAGTGAAAAACTGTTTTTT. This codes for CASSPGGESEKLFF. This rearrangement joins TRBV5-1 to TRBJ1-4; possibly TRBD1 for D (5 bases). Germline V lookup: CDR1 SGHRS, CDR2 YFSETQ. The CDR3 contains 14 residues. V lost 4 bases and J lost 7, with 14 bases in between.

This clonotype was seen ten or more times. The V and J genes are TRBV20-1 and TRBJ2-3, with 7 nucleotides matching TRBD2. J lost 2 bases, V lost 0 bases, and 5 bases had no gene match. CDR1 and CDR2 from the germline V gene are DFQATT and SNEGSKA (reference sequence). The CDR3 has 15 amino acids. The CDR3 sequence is CSARDQRGSTDTQYF. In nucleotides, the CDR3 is TGCAGTGCTAGAGACCAGCGGGGATCCACAGATACGCAGTATTTT.

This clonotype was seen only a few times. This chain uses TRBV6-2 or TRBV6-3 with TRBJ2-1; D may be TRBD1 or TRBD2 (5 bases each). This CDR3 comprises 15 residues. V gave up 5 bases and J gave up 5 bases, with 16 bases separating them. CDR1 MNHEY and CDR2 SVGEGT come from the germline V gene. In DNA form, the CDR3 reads TGTGCCAGCAGTAAACCGGGACCCACAAACAATGAGCAGTTCTTC. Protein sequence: CASSKPGPTNNEQFF.

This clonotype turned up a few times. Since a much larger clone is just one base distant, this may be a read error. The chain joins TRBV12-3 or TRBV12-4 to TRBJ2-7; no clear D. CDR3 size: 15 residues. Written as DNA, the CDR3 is TGTGTCAGCAGTTTAAGGCAGAAAAGCTCCTACGAGCAGTACTTC. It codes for CVSSLRQKSSYEQYF.

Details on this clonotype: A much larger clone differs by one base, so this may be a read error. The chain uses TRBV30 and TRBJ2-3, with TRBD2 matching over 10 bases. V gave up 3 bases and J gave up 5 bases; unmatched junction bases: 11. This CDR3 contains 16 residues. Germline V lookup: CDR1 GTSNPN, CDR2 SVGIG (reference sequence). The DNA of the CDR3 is TGTGCCTGGAGAACCCCAGCGGGAGGGCCGGAAGATACGCAGTATTTT. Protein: CAWRTPAGGPEDTQYF. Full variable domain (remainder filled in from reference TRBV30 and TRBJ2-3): SQTIHQWPATLVQPVGSPLSLECTVEGTSNPNLYWYRQAAGRGLQLLFYSVGIGQISSEVPQNLSASRPQDRQFILSSKKLLLSDSGFYLCAWRTPAGGPEDTQYFGPGTRLTVL.

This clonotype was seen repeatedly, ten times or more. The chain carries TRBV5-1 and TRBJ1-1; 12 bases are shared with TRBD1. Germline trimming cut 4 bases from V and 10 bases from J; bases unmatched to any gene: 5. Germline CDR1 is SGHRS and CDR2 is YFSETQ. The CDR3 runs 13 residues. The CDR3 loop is CASSAGTGGLAFF. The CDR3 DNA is TGCGCCAGCAGCGCCGGGACAGGGGGCCTAGCTTTCTTT.

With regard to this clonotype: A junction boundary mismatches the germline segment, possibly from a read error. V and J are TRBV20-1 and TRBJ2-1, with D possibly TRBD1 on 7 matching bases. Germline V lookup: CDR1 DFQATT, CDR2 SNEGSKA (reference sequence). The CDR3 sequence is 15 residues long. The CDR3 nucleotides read TGCAGTGCCCCAGGGGGGAAAGGCTCCTACAATGAGCAGCCCTTC. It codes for CSAPGGKGSYNEQPF.

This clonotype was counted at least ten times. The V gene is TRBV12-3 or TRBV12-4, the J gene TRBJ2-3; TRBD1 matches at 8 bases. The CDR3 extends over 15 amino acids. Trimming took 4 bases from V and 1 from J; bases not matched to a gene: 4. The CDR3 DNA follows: TGTGCCAGCAGTTCCCAGGGGGCAGGCACAGATACGCAGTATTTT. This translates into CASSSQGAGTDTQYF.